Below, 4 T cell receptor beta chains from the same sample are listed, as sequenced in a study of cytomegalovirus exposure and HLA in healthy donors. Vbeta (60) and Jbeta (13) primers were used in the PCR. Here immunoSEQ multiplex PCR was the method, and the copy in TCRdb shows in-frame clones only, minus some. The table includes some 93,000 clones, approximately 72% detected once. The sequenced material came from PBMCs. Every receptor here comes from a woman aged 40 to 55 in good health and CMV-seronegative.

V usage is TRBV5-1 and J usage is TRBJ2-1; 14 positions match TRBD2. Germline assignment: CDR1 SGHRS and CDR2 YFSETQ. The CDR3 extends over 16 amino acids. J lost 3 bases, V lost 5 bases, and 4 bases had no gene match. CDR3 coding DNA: TGCGCCAGCAGGGGGACTAGCGGGAGTATCTACAATGAGCAGTTCTTC. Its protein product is CASRGTSGSIYNEQFF.

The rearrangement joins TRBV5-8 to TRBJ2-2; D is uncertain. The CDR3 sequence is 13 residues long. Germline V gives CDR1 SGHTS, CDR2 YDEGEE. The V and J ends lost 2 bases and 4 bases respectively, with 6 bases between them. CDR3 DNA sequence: TGTGCCAGCAGCTTACTCCGCACCGGGGAGCTGTTTTTT. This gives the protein CASSLLRTGELFF.

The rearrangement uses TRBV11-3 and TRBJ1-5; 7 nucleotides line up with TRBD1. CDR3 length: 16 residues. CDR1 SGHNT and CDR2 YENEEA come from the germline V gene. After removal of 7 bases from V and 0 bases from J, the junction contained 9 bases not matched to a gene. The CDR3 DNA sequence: TGTGCCAGCACCCAACAGGGGTTCAATAGCAATCAGCCCCAGCATTTT. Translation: CASTQQGFNSNQPQHF. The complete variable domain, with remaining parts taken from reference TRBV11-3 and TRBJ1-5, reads EAGVVQSPRYKIIEKKQPVAFWCNPISGHNTLYWYLQNLGQGPELLIRYENEEAVDDSQLPKDRFSAERLKGVDSTLKIQPAELGDSAVYLCASTQQGFNSNQPQHFGDGTRLSIL.

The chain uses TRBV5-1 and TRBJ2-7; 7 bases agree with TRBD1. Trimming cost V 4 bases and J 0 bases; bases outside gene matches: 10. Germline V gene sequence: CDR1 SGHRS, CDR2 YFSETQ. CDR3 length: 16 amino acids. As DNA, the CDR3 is TGCGCCAGCAGCCCGTCGTGGGACAGCCCCTCCTACGAGCAGTACTTC. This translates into CASSPSWDSPSYEQYF. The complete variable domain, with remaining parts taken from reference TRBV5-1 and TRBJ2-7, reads KAGVTQTPRYLIKTRGQQVTLSCSPISGHRSVSWYQQTPGQGLQFLFEYFSETQRNKGNFPGRFSGRQFSNSRSEMNVSTLELGDSALYLCASSPSWDSPSYEQYFGPGTRLTVT.